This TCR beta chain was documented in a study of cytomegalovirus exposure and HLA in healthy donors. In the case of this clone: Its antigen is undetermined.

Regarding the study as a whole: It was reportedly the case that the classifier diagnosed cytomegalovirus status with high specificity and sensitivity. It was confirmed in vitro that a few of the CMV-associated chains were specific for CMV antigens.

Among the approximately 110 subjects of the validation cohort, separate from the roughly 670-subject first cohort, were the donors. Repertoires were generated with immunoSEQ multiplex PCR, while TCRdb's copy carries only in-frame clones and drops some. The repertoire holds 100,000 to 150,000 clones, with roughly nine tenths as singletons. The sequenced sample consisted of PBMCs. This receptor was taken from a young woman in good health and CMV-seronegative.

CDR3 loop: CASSGTSGRDNEQFF. The CDR3 DNA sequence: TGTGCCAGCAGTGGGACTAGCGGGAGGGACAATGAGCAGTTCTTC. The chain carries TRBV27 and TRBJ2-1, with 16 bases identical to TRBD2. The J segment lost 5 bases and the V segment lost 5 bases, leaving 0 bases of the junction unmatched. Germline V gene sequence: CDR1 MNHEY, CDR2 SMNVEV (reference sequence). The CDR3 length is 15 residues.